This T cell receptor beta chain appears in the sequencing data of a study of shared clonotypes between healthy human individuals. Study details: Per-donor plates numbered three CD4 naive, three CD4 memory, two CD8 naive and one CD8 memory.

Generated by immunoSEQ multiplex PCR, the TCRdb table keeps only in-frame clones and is missing some. This table has almost 700,000 clones, just over 90% appearing once. Notes on the study in general: Roughly 5% of naive CD4 clonotypes were shared across several donors. It was the few donors that limited the genetic and exposure-history diversity represented.

Selected positively for CCR7 and CD45RO-negative, naive CD8 cells excluded terminally differentiated effector memory CD45RA+ cells. This clone has a handful of counts. Antigen unknown. Germline V gives CDR1 SGDLS, CDR2 YYNGEE. J was trimmed by 4 bases and V by 3 bases; bases with no gene match: 7. The CDR3 sequence is 15 residues long. Sequencing was carried out using naive CD8+ T cells sorted from blood. The origin of this receptor is a man under 40 in good health. The rearrangement joins TRBV9 to TRBJ1-1; 9 nucleotides line up with TRBD1. The CDR3 bases are TGTGCCAGCAGCGACCTACAGGGGGCAAGCACTGAAGCTTTCTTT. Its protein is CASSDLQGASTEAFF. The full variable domain, with the rest looked up from reference TRBV9 and TRBJ1-1, is DSGVTQTPKHLITATGQRVTLRCSPRSGDLSVYWYQQSLDQGLQFLIQYYNGEERAKGNILERFSAQQFPDLHSELNLSSLELGDSALYFCASSDLQGASTEAFFGQGTRLTVV.